The 21 T cell receptor beta chains below all came from one sample that was sequenced in a study of blood T cell repertoires in COVID-19. Generated by immunoSEQ multiplex PCR, the TCRdb table keeps only in-frame clones and is missing some. The repertoire has some 230,000 clones, roughly four fifths of them found once; the top ten carry roughly 2.4%. Sequencing was done on a sample of peripheral blood. The receptor set was obtained from an older woman with acute or convalescent COVID-19.

In regard to this clone: Other DNA sequences in the same sample also yield this CDR3. The gene calls are TRBV3-1 (or the pseudogene TRBV3-2) and TRBJ1-1; D gene unclear. V gave up 1 base and J gave up 1 base, with 7 bases separating them. CDR3 length equals 14 residues. The germline V gene encodes CDR1 LGHDT and CDR2 YNNKEL (reference sequence). The CDR3 loop reads CASSQVSGNTEAFF. DNA for the CDR3: TGTGCCAGCAGCCAAGTGTCCGGGAACACTGAAGCTTTCTTT.

This CDR3 reads CATSSGQGVDQPQHF. The CDR3 DNA sequence: TGTGCCACCAGCAGCGGACAGGGAGTAGATCAGCCCCAGCATTTT. The chain joins TRBV15 to TRBJ1-5, with 8 bases fitting TRBD1. CDR3 length: 15 residues. V shed 3 bases and J 5 bases; nucleotides not matched to a gene: 6. The germline V gene has CDR1 LNHNV and CDR2 YYDKDF (reference sequence).

The chain couples TRBV28 to TRBJ1-5; D is ambiguous. The CDR3 length is 13 residues. CDR1 MDHEN and CDR2 SYDVKM come from the germline V gene. The germline V and J ends were trimmed by 3 bases and 5 bases, with 8 bases remaining between them. The CDR3 DNA follows: TGTGCCAGCAGTTTCCGGGTTGATCAGCCCCAGCATTTT. Its translation: CASSFRVDQPQHF.

The J gene is TRBJ1-2, the V gene TRBV6-6; D perhaps matches TRBD1 (6 bases). The length of the CDR3 is 14 residues. CDR1 is MNHNY, CDR2 SVGAGI, per germline (reference sequence). V dropped 6 bases and J dropped 7 bases, with 18 bases sitting between them. This CDR3 is CASSLWDIQGGYTF. The CDR3 coding sequence is TGTGCCAGCAGCCTCTGGGACATACAGGGTGGCTACACCTTC.

As DNA, the CDR3 is TGTGCCAGCAGTGAAGGCAGGGCAAGTCAGCCCCAGCATTTT. Its translation: CASSEGRASQPQHF. The gene calls are TRBV2 and TRBJ1-5; D possibly corresponds to TRBD1 (5 bases). V was shortened by 1 base and J by 6 bases, with 10 bases between the two germline ends. The CDR3 covers 14 residues. Germline V gene data show CDR1 as SNHLY and CDR2 as FYNNEI.

The genes are TRBV7-9 and TRBJ1-4, with 10 bases aligning to TRBD1. The CDR3 consists of 12 residues. Germline V gives CDR1 SEHNR, CDR2 FQNEAQ (reference sequence). The V segment lost 5 bases and the J segment 14 bases; nucleotides outside the gene matches: 5. The CDR3 is CASSLRGQGLFF. The CDR3 DNA is TGTGCCAGCAGCCTACGGGGACAGGGGCTGTTTTTT.

CDR3 sequence reads: CAISEERETQYF. The CDR3 nucleotides are TGTGCCATCAGTGAAGAGCGGGAGACCCAGTACTTC. The gene calls are TRBV10-3 and TRBJ2-5; D is perhaps TRBD2 (5 bases). With 3 bases removed from V and 5 bases from J, the gap between germline ends came to 7 bases. This CDR3 has 12 residues. Per the germline V gene, CDR1 is ENHRY and CDR2 is SYGVKD.

The gene calls are TRBV5-6 and TRBJ2-1; 9 bases map to TRBD2. Germline lookup yields CDR1 SGHDT and CDR2 YYEEEE. CDR3 length: 15 residues. V shed 0 bases, J shed 6 bases, and the junction held 4 bases outside the gene matches. The DNA for the CDR3 is TGTGCCAGCAGCTTGGGGACTAGCGTCATCAATGAGCAGTTCTTC. Its protein product is CASSLGTSVINEQFF.

V and J are TRBV7-3 and TRBJ2-3, with D perhaps TRBD2 (6 bases). The germline V gene has CDR1 SGHTA and CDR2 FQGTGA. This CDR3 contains 16 residues. Deletions cut 5 bases from V and 1 base from J, with 16 bases between. The CDR3 here is CASSPSGVKGTDTQYF. CDR3 DNA: TGTGCCAGCAGCCCCTCGGGGGTCAAAGGCACAGATACGCAGTATTTT.

The genes are TRBV7-2 and TRBJ1-3; no firm D call. CDR1 is SGHTA and CDR2 is FQGNSA in the germline V gene. Trimming pared 1 base from V and 2 bases from J, leaving 9 bases between. The CDR3 extends over 15 amino acids. CDR3 coding DNA: TGTGCCAGCAGCTTAGTAACAGCCCCTGGAAACACCATATATTTT. Its translation is CASSLVTAPGNTIYF.

J is TRBJ2-2 and V is TRBV9; 7 bases agree with TRBD1. The junction had 6 bases not matched to a gene; V was cut back by 0 bases and J by 4 bases. The CDR3 runs to 16 residues. Germline lookup yields CDR1 SGDLS and CDR2 YYNGEE. The CDR3 region is CASSVGQGSRTGELFF. DNA of the CDR3: TGTGCCAGCAGCGTAGGACAGGGAAGTCGCACCGGGGAGCTGTTTTTT.

The DNA for the CDR3 is TGTGCCAGTAGTACGGCGGGGACCTACACAGATACGCAGTATTTT. As protein: CASSTAGTYTDTQYF. The chain carries TRBV19 and TRBJ2-3; possible D gene TRBD2, 6 bases. Trimming shortened V by 4 bases and J by 2 bases, and 13 bases separated the two germline ends. CDR3 length: 15 amino acids. Germline CDR1 is LNHDA and CDR2 is SQIVND (reference sequence).

The J gene is TRBJ1-1, the V gene TRBV7-9, with D uncertain. Trimming stripped 7 bases from V and 0 bases from J, with 18 bases between. This CDR3 contains 16 residues. The germline V gene encodes CDR1 SEHNR and CDR2 FQNEAQ (reference sequence). The CDR3 nucleotides are TGTGCCAGCACCTCCTGGGGAGCTCAGCTGAACACTGAAGCTTTCTTT. Protein product: CASTSWGAQLNTEAFF. The full variable domain, its missing parts supplied by reference TRBV7-9 and TRBJ1-1, is DTGVSQNPRHKITKRGQNVTFRCDPISEHNRLYWYRQTLGQGPEFLTYFQNEAQLEKSRLLSDRFSAERPKGSFSTLEIQRTEQGDSAMYLCASTSWGAQLNTEAFFGQGTRLTVV.

The genes are TRBV7-8 and TRBJ1-2; D is undetermined. V lost 1 base and J 7 bases, leaving 16 bases between the germline ends. The germline gives CDR1 SGHVS, CDR2 FQNEAQ. The CDR3 is 15 amino acids. CDR3 DNA: TGTGCCAGCAGCTTAGTCCCCGGGGATCGTCGTGGCTACACCTTC. Amino acid sequence: CASSLVPGDRRGYTF. The variable domain in full, with the rest retrieved from reference TRBV7-8 and TRBJ1-2, is GAGVSQSPRYKVAKRGQDVALRCDPISGHVSLFWYQQALGQGPEFLTYFQNEAQLDKSGLPSDRFFAERPEGSVSTLKIQRTQQEDSAVYLCASSLVPGDRRGYTFGSGTRLTVV.

The rearrangement uses TRBV6-6 and TRBJ2-3; TRBD2 aligns across 10 bases. Germline V gene sequence: CDR1 MNHNY, CDR2 SVGAGI (reference sequence). This CDR3 is built from 16 residues. V was clipped by 0 bases and J by 2 bases; unmatched bases: 2. The CDR3 DNA sequence: TGTGCCAGCAGTTACTCCCTAGCGGGGGCCACAGATACGCAGTATTTT. It codes for CASSYSLAGATDTQYF.

This chain uses TRBV5-1 with TRBJ2-5; TRBD2 agrees at 7 bases. Unmatched junction bases numbered 3, after V lost 3 bases and J lost 1 base. Germline CDR1 reads SGHRS; CDR2 reads YFSETQ. CDR3 length equals 14 residues. The CDR3 protein is CASSSLAAQETQYF. The CDR3 DNA reads as TGCGCCAGCAGCTCTCTAGCGGCCCAAGAGACCCAGTACTTC.

The chain couples TRBV5-1 to TRBJ1-2, with D possibly being TRBD1 (5 bases). Between the trimmed V and J ends, which lost 3 bases and 8 bases, there was a span of 14 bases. The CDR3 is 13 residues long. Germline assignment: CDR1 SGHRS and CDR2 YFSETQ. CDR3 nucleotides: TGCGCCAGCAGCTCGGCGACAGCTGGGGGCTACACCTTC. It is translated as CASSSATAGGYTF.

The rearrangement links TRBV9 to TRBJ2-3; 14 bases agree with TRBD2. This CDR3 spans 19 amino acids. With V trimmed by 3 bases and J by 0 bases, 9 bases remained unmatched. The germline gives CDR1 SGDLS, CDR2 YYNGEE. CDR3 in amino acids: CASSATRTSGGPSTDTQYF. For the CDR3, the DNA is TGTGCCAGCAGCGCAACTAGGACTAGCGGGGGGCCTAGCACAGATACGCAGTATTTT.

This clone turned up a few times. The chain has TRBV29-1 and TRBJ1-2, with D maybe TRBD1 (5 bases). This CDR3 region has 13 residues. Per germline, CDR1 SQVTM and CDR2 ANQGSEA. With 4 bases removed from V and 7 bases from J, the gap between germline ends came to 16 bases. The CDR3 bases are TGCAGCGTTGTCGATCCAGGGAAGGGTGGCTACACCTTC. Amino acids: CSVVDPGKGGYTF.

J is TRBJ2-1 and V is TRBV14; D not certain. Trimming removed 2 bases at V and 1 base at J, with 9 bases between. The CDR3 extends over 15 amino acids. Germline values: CDR1 SGHDN, CDR2 FVKESK. CDR3: CASSQSYSSYNEQFF. The CDR3 nucleotides read TGTGCCAGCAGCCAATCTTACAGTTCCTACAATGAGCAGTTCTTC.

This clone was seen once. This sequence joins TRBV6-1 and TRBJ2-7; TRBD1 matches 10 bases. The CDR3 loop spans 16 amino acids. The germline V gene has CDR1 MNHNS and CDR2 SASEGT. J was trimmed by 5 bases and V by 2 bases; bases with no gene match: 9. The CDR3 DNA is TGTGCCAGCAGTGAAACCGGGACAGGGGCTTTCAACGAGCAGTACTTC. Encoded protein: CASSETGTGAFNEQYF.